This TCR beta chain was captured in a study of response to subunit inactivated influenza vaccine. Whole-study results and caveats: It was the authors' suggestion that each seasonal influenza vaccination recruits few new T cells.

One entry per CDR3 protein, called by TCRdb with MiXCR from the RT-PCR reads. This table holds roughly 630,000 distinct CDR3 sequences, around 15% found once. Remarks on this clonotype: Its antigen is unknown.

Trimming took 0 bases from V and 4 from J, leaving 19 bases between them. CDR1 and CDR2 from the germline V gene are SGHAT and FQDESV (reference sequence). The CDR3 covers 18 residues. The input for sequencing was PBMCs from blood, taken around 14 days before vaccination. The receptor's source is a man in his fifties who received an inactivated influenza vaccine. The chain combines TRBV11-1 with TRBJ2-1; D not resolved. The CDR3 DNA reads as TGTGCCAGCAGCTTAGCTTATCTGGCCAGTAGGGCATACAATGAGCAGTTCTTC. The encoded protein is CASSLAYLASRAYNEQFF.